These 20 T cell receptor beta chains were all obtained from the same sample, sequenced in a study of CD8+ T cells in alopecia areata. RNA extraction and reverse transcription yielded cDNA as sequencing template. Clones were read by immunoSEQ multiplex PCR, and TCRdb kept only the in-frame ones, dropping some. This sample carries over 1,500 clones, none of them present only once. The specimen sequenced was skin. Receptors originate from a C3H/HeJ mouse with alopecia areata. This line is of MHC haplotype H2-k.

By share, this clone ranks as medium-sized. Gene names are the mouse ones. Incomplete CDR3 DNA: TGTGCTAGCACAGGGGCCTCCTAT. Protein: CASTGASY. The CDR3, in full, reads CASTGASYEQYF. This chain connects TRBV29 to TRBJ2-7, with D possibly matching TRBD1 (6 bases). The sequenced fragment ends 4 residues before the CDR3 boundary, so the rest is inferred from the germline J gene. The V end lost 7 bases, the J end lost 0 bases, and 7 bases lay between the germline ends. Germline CDR1 MSHET, CDR2 SYDVDS. The CDR3 extends over 12 amino acids.

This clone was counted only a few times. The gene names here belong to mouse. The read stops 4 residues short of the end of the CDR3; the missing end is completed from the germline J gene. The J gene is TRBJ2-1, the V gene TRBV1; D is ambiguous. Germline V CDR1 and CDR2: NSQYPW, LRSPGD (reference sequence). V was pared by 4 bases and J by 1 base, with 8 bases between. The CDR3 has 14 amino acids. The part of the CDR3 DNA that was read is TGCACCTGCAGTGTCGAAGGGAACTATGCT. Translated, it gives CTCSVEGNYA. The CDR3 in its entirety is CTCSVEGNYAEQFF.

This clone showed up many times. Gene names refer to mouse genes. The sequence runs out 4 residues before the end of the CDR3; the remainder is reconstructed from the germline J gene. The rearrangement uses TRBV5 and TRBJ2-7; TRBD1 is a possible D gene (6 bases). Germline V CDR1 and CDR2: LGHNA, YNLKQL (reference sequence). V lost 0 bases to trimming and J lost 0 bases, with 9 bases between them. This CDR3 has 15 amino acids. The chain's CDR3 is CASSQDRDNSYEQYF. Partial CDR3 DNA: TGTGCCAGCAGCCAAGATCGGGACAACTCCTAT.

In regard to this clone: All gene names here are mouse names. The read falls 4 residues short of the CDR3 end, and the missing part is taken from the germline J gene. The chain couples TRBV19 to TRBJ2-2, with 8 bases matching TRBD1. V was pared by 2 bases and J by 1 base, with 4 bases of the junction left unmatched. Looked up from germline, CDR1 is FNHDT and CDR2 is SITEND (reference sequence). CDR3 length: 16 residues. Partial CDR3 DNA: TGTGCCAGCAGTATCAGCAGGGGGCGAAACACCGGG. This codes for CASSISRGRNTG. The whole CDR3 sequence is CASSISRGRNTGQLYF.

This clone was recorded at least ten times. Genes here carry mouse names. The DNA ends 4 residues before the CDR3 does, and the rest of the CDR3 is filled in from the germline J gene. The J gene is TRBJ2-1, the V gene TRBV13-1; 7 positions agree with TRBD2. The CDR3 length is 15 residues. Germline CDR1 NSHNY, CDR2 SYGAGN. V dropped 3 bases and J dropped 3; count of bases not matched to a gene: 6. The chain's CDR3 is CASSGHWGLYAEQFF. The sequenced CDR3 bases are TGTGCCAGCAGTGGCCACTGGGGCCTCTATGCT.

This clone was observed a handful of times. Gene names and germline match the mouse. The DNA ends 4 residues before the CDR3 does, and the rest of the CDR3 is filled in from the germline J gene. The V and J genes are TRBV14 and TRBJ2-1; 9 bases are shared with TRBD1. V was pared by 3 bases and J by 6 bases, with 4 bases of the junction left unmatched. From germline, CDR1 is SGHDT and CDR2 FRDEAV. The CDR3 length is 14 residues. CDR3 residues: CASSSGTGFAEQFF. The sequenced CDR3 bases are TGTGCCAGCAGTTCCGGGACAGGGTTTGCT.

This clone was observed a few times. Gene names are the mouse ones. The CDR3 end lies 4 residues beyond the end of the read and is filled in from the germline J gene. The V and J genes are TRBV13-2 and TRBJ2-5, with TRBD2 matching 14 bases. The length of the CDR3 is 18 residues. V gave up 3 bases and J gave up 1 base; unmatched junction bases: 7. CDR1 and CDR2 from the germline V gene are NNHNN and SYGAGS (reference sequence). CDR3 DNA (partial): TGTGCCAGCGGTGGTTACCGGGACTGGGGGGGCGACCAAGAC. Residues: CASGGYRDWGGDQD. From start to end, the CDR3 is CASGGYRDWGGDQDTQYF.

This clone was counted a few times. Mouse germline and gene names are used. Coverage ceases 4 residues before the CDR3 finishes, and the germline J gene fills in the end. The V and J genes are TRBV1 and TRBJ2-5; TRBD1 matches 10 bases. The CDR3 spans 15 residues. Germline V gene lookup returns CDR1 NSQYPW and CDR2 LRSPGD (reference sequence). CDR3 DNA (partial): TGCACCTGCAGTGCAGATGGGGACAGGGGAGAC. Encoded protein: CTCSADGDRGD. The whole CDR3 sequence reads CTCSADGDRGDTQYF.

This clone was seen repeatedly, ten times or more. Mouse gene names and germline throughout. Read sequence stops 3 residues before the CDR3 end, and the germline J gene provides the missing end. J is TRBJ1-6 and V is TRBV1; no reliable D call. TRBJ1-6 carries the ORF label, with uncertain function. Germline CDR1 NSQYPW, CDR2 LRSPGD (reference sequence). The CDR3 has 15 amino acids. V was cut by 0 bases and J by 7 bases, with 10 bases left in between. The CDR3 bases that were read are TGCACCTGCAGTGCAGATCCACATAAAAATTCGCCC. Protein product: CTCSADPHKNSP. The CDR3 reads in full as CTCSADPHKNSPLYF.

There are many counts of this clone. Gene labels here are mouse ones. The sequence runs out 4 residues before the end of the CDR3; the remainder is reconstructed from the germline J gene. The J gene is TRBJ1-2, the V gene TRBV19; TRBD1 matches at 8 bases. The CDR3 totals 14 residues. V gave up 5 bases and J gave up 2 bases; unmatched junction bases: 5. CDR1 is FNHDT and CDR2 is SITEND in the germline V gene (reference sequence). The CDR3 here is CASRPDRANSDYTF. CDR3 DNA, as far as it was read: TGTGCCAGCAGACCGGACAGGGCGAACTCC. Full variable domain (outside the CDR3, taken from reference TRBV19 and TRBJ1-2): GGIITQTPKFLIGQEGQKLTLKCQQNFNHDTMYWYRQDSGKGLRLIYYSITENDLQKGDLSEGYDASREKKSSFSLTVTSAQKNEMAVFLCASRPDRANSDYTFGSGTRLLVI.

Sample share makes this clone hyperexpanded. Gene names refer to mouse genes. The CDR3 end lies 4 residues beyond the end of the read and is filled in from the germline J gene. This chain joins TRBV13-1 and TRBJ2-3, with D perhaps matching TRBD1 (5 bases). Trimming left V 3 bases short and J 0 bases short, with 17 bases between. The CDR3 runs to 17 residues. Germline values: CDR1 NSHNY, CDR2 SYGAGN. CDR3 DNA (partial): TGTGCCAGCAGTGTCCCCCCCAGGGCGGCTAGTGCAGAA. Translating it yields CASSVPPRAASAE. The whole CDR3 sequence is CASSVPPRAASAETLYF.

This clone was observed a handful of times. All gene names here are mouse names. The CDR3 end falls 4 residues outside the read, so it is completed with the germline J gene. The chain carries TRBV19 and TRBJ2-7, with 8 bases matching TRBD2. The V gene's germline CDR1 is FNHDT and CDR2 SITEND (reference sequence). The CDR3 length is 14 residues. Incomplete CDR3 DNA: TGTGCCAGCAGTATCATCCTGGGGGGTTAT. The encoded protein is CASSIILGGY. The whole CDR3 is CASSIILGGYEQYF.

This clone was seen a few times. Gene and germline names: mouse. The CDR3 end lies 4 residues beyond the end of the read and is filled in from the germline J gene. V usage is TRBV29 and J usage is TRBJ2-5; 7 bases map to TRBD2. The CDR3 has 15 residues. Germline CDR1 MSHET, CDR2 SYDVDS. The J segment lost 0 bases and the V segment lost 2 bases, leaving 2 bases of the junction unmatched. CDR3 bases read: TGTGCTAGCAGTTTAAACTGGGGTAACCAAGAC. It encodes CASSLNWGNQD. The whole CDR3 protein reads CASSLNWGNQDTQYF.

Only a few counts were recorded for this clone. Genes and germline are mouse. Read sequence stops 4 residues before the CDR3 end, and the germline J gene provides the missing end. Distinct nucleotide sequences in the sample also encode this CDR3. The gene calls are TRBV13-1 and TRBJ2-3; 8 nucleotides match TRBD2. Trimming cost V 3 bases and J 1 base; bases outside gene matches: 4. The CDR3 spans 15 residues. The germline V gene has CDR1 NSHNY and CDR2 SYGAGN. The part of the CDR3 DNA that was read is TGTGCCAGCAGTGTGGGTGGGGGGGGTGCAGAA. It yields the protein CASSVGGGGAE. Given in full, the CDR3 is CASSVGGGGAETLYF.

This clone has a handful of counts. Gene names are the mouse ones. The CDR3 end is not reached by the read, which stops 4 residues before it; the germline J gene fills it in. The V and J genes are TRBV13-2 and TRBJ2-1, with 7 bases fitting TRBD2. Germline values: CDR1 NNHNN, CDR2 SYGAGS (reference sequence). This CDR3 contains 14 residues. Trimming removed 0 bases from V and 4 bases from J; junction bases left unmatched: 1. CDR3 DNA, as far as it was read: TGTGCCAGCGGTGATGCGACTGGGTATGCT. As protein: CASGDATGYA. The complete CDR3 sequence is CASGDATGYAEQFF.

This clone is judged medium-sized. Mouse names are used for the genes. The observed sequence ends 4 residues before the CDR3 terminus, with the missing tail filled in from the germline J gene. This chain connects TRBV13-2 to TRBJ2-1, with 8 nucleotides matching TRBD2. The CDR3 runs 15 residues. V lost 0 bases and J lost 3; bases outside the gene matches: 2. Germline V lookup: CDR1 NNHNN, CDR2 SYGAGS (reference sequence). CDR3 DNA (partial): TGTGCCAGCGGTGATGCAGGGACTGGCTATGCT. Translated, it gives CASGDAGTGYA. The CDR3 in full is CASGDAGTGYAEQFF.

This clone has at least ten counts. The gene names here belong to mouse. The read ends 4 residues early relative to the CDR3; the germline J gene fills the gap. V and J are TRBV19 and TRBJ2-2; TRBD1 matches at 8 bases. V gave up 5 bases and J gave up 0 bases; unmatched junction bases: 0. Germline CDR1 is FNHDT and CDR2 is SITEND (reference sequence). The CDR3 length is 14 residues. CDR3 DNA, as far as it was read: TGTGCCAGCAGACAGGGGGCAAACACCGGG. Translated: CASRQGANTG. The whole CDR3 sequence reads CASRQGANTGQLYF.

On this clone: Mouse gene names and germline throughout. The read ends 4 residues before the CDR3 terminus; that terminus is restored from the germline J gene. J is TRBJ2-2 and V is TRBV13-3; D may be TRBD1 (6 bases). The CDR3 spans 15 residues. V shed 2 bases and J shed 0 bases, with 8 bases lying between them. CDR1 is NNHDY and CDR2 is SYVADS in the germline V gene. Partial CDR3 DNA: TGTGCCAGCAGTGAAAGACAGGCAAACACCGGG. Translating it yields CASSERQANTG. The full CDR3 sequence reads CASSERQANTGQLYF.

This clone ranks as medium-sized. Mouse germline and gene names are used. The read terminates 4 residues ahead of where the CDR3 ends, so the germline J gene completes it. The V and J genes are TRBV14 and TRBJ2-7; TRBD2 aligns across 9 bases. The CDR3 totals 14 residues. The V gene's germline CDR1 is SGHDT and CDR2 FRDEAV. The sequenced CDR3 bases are TGTGCCAGCAGTCCCGGGACTGGGCCATAT. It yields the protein CASSPGTGPY. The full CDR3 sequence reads CASSPGTGPYEQYF.

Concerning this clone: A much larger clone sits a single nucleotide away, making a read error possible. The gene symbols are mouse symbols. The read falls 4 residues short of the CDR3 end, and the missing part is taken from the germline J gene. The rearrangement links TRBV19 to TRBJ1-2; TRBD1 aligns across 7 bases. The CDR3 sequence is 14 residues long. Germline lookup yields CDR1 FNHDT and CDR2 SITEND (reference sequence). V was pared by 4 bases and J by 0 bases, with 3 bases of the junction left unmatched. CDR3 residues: CASSRDSTNSDYTF. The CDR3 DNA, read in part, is TGTGCCAGCAGTCGGGACAGCACAAACTCC.